Below are 21 T cell receptor beta chains sequenced from a single sample in a study of T cell responses to AZD1222 COVID-19 vaccine. The repertoire was sequenced with immunoSEQ multiplex PCR; TCRdb's copy has only in-frame clones and lacks some. This sample has 110,000 or so clones, with more than 70% found just once. The material sequenced was peripheral blood, taken on day 0 of AZD1222 vaccination. The source of these receptors is an adult in good health.

The chain has TRBV28 and TRBJ2-1; 9 bases align to TRBD1. V shed 8 bases and J 8 bases; nucleotides not matched to a gene: 13. Looked up from germline, CDR1 is MDHEN and CDR2 is SYDVKM. This CDR3 contains 15 residues. This CDR3 is CASVMGGQGGYEQFF. CDR3 in DNA: TGTGCCAGCGTAATGGGGGGACAGGGCGGATATGAGCAGTTCTTC.

J is TRBJ1-1 and V is TRBV19; the D gene is possibly TRBD1 (5 bases). The CDR3 runs 17 residues. V was shortened by 5 bases and J by 1 base, with 20 bases between the two germline ends. Germline V CDR1 and CDR2: LNHDA, SQIVND (reference sequence). The CDR3 DNA follows: TGTGCCAGTAGTCCCCGCACATGGGGCTACGGGAACACTGAAGCTTTCTTT. It yields the protein CASSPRTWGYGNTEAFF.

The chain has TRBV10-3 and TRBJ1-6; D uncertain. The CDR3 has 15 amino acids. Trimming removed 3 bases at V and 9 bases at J, with 15 bases between. CDR1 is ENHRY, CDR2 SYGVKD, per germline. The CDR3 sequence is CAISDLEGFGSPLHF. The CDR3, as DNA: TGTGCCATCAGTGACCTGGAAGGGTTCGGTTCACCCCTCCACTTT.

The V and J genes are TRBV6-2 or TRBV6-3 and TRBJ1-4, with D tentatively TRBD1 (5 bases). The CDR3 runs to 18 residues. Trimming pared 2 bases from V and 0 bases from J, leaving 16 bases between. In germline, CDR1 is MNHEY, CDR2 SVGEGT. Written as DNA, the CDR3 is TGTGCCAGCAGTTACGCGGGACGGCGGATGGCAACTAATGAAAAACTGTTTTTT. Translation gives CASSYAGRRMATNEKLFF.

The chain has TRBV3-1 (or the pseudogene TRBV3-2) and TRBJ2-3, with 7 nucleotides matching TRBD1. There are 17 residues in the CDR3. V gave up 0 bases and J gave up 0 bases; unmatched junction bases: 6. Germline V gives CDR1 LGHDT, CDR2 YNNKEL (reference sequence). CDR3 nucleotides: TGTGCCAGCAGCCAAGATTGGGCAGGGGGTAGCACAGATACGCAGTATTTT. Translation: CASSQDWAGGSTDTQYF.

This sequence joins TRBV5-1 and TRBJ2-1; perhaps TRBD2 as D (5 bases). CDR1 and CDR2 (germline): SGHRS, YFSETQ. The CDR3 is made up of 14 amino acids. V was trimmed by 0 bases and J by 5 bases, leaving 9 bases between them. The CDR3 nucleotides read TGCGCCAGCAGCTTGGAGGGAGTTAACAATGAGCAGTTCTTC. Protein: CASSLEGVNNEQFF.

V gene TRBV19 combines with J gene TRBJ1-5; D is undetermined. CDR1 is LNHDA and CDR2 is SQIVND in the germline V gene (reference sequence). Trimming cost V 8 bases and J 7 bases, with 18 bases left between them. This CDR3 is 14 amino acids long. CDR3 in amino acids: CASSPLNFGQPQHF. DNA for the CDR3: TGTGCCAGTTCCCCCCTTAATTTCGGCCAGCCCCAGCATTTT.

The chain has TRBV6-2 or TRBV6-3 and TRBJ1-2; 9 positions match TRBD1. The CDR3 contains 15 residues. Germline V gives CDR1 MNHEY, CDR2 SVGEGT. Unmatched junction bases numbered 5, after V lost 6 bases and J lost 0 bases. CDR3 sequence reads: CASSPDRGANYGYTF. The CDR3 region has the DNA TGTGCCAGCAGCCCGGACAGGGGAGCTAACTATGGCTACACCTTC.

This clone occurred once. The V gene is TRBV2, the J gene TRBJ1-3, with D possibly matching TRBD1 (5 bases). The CDR3 totals 15 residues. Germline CDR1 and CDR2: SNHLY and FYNNEI. V was trimmed by 4 bases and J by 3 bases, leaving 13 bases between them. The CDR3 region is CASSVRQGYGNTIYF. CDR3 coding DNA: TGTGCCAGCAGTGTCCGGCAGGGATATGGAAACACCATATATTTT.

The chain joins TRBV7-3 to TRBJ2-3; the D is unclear. V dropped 5 bases and J dropped 3 bases, with 12 bases sitting between them. Germline V CDR1 and CDR2: SGHTA, FQGTGA. This CDR3 has 14 amino acids. The CDR3 DNA is TGTGCCAGCAGCCCACCCGGACGTACAGATACGCAGTATTTT. This sequence encodes CASSPPGRTDTQYF.

Comment on this clone: Other DNA sequences in the sample encode the same CDR3. CDR3 sequence: CASRRAGGNTEAFF. As DNA, the CDR3 is TGTGCCAGTAGACGCGCAGGGGGGAACACTGAAGCTTTCTTT. This chain connects TRBV19 to TRBJ1-1; 7 bases are shared with TRBD1. The CDR3 has 14 residues. The ends lost 6 bases at V and 1 base at J; junction bases unmatched: 5. The germline V gene has CDR1 LNHDA and CDR2 SQIVND (reference sequence).

The chain recombines TRBV9 with TRBJ2-3; D may be TRBD2 (5 bases). This CDR3 comprises 13 residues. The germline V gene has CDR1 SGDLS and CDR2 YYNGEE. Trimming took 7 bases from V and 0 from J, leaving 9 bases between them. DNA of the CDR3: TGTGCCAGCGGAAGCGGCAGCACAGATACGCAGTATTTT. It codes for CASGSGSTDTQYF.

The chain uses TRBV14 and TRBJ1-1; no definite D call. CDR1 and CDR2 (germline): SGHDN, FVKESK. This CDR3 is 19 amino acids long. V shed 2 bases and J shed 2 bases, with 24 bases lying between them. In nucleotides, the CDR3 is TGTGCCAGCAGCCAATTTATTGGAAGGGTTGGCAGTACAAACACTGAAGCTTTCTTT. Amino acids: CASSQFIGRVGSTNTEAFF.

The V call is TRBV7-8, the J call TRBJ1-4; D perhaps matches TRBD1 (6 bases). The ends were cut back, 5 bases at V and 5 bases at J, with 18 bases in the middle. The V gene's germline CDR1 is SGHVS and CDR2 FQNEAQ. CDR3 length: 16 amino acids. CDR3 sequence reads: CASSPLTWTENEKLFF. The CDR3 coding sequence is TGTGCCAGCAGCCCCCTGACCTGGACAGAAAATGAAAAACTGTTTTTT.

The V and J genes are TRBV2 and TRBJ1-1; D is uncertain. Germline CDR1 and CDR2: SNHLY and FYNNEI. Trimming took 2 bases from V and 7 from J, leaving 14 bases between them. The CDR3 spans 14 residues. In DNA, the CDR3 is TGTGCCAGCAGTGAACAAGTCGTATCGGGTGAAGCTTTCTTT. This codes for CASSEQVVSGEAFF.

This rearrangement joins TRBV7-9 to TRBJ2-3; 9 positions agree with TRBD1. The CDR3 has 15 amino acids. The germline gives CDR1 SEHNR, CDR2 FQNEAQ (reference sequence). With V trimmed by 3 bases and J by 3 bases, 4 bases remained unmatched. In DNA form, the CDR3 reads TGTGCCAGCAGCTTGGACAGGGGCACGACAGATACGCAGTATTTT. This sequence encodes CASSLDRGTTDTQYF.

The chain is built from TRBV7-2 and TRBJ1-2; 8 nucleotides match TRBD1. CDR3 size: 15 residues. Germline trimming cut 1 base from V and 5 bases from J; bases unmatched to any gene: 6. The germline V gene has CDR1 SGHTA and CDR2 FQGNSA. CDR3 protein: CASSLVHRGEYGYTF. The CDR3 DNA reads TGTGCCAGCAGCTTAGTGCACAGGGGGGAATATGGCTACACCTTC.

This chain uses TRBV7-8 with TRBJ2-1; D is unclear. This CDR3 is 14 amino acids long. V was clipped by 3 bases and J by 3 bases, with 9 bases between them. From germline, CDR1 is SGHVS and CDR2 FQNEAQ. The CDR3 DNA reads TGTGCCAGCAGCTTGGGGTCTTACTACAATGAGCAGTTCTTC. This sequence encodes CASSLGSYYNEQFF.

This clone appeared a few times. The chain carries TRBV7-8 and TRBJ2-3, with D hard to call. Germline loops: CDR1 SGHVS, CDR2 FQNEAQ. The CDR3 sequence is 11 residues long. The V end was cut by 5 bases, the J end by 3 bases, with 3 bases between. CDR3 loop: CASSATDTQYF. DNA for the CDR3: TGTGCCAGCAGCGCAACAGATACGCAGTATTTT.

This chain links TRBV20-1 with TRBJ1-6; TRBD1 matches at 7 bases. Germline V gives CDR1 DFQATT, CDR2 SNEGSKA (reference sequence). The V segment lost 3 bases and the J segment 5 bases; nucleotides outside the gene matches: 4. The CDR3 runs 14 residues. Here the CDR3 reads CSASGTVNNSPLHF. DNA for the CDR3: TGCAGTGCTAGTGGGACAGTAAATAATTCACCCCTCCACTTT.

A word on this clone: At one end, the junction sequence differs from germline, possibly due to a read error. The CDR3 spells CASSLDGTLSF. The CDR3 DNA follows: TGTGCCAGCAGCTTAGATGGGACACTAAGCTTC. V and J are TRBV11-3 and TRBJ2-4; a possible D gene is TRBD1 (6 bases). The CDR3 totals 11 residues. CDR1 is SGHNT, CDR2 YENEEA, per germline.